These 13 T cell receptor beta chains were sequenced from one sample in a study of CD8 T cells in Susac syndrome. Random hexamers served to reverse transcribe about 0.45 to 1 ug RNA. MiXCR, run by TCRdb on the immunoSEQ multiplex PCR reads, gives a single entry per CDR3 protein. The profile shows 150,000 to 200,000 distinct CDR3 sequences, over 85% of them singletons. The sample was CD4+ T cells from PBMCs. These receptors were taken from a human donor with multiple sclerosis.

The V and J genes are TRBV5-1 and TRBJ2-1; a possible D gene is TRBD2 (5 bases). Germline assignment: CDR1 SGHRS and CDR2 YFSETQ. V was cut by 1 base and J by 0 bases, with 11 bases left in between. This CDR3 has 16 amino acids. The CDR3 coding sequence is TGCGCCAGCAGCTTGATCAGCGGCAGCTCCTACAATGAGCAGTTCTTC. Translation gives CASSLISGSSYNEQFF.

Here the CDR3 reads CASRKRDGTYNEQFF. In nucleotides, the CDR3 is TGTGCCAGCAGAAAAAGGGACGGCACCTACAATGAGCAGTTCTTC. The chain links TRBV6-2 or TRBV6-3 to TRBJ2-1; either TRBD1 or TRBD2 may fit D (5 bases each). The CDR3 covers 15 residues. Germline CDR1 MNHEY, CDR2 SVGEGT. Trimming cost V 6 bases and J 2 bases, with 14 bases left between them.

The table lists this clonotype with a count of one. V usage is TRBV10-2 and J usage is TRBJ2-5, with a tentative D call TRBD1 (5 bases). Germline-derived CDR1 and CDR2 are WSHSY and SAAADI. CDR3 length: 13 amino acids. V lost 3 bases, J lost 6 bases, and 11 bases lay in between. The CDR3 DNA follows: TGCGCCAGCAGTGAAACAGGCAAACAGACCCAGTACTTC. Its protein is CASSETGKQTQYF.

The chain uses TRBV12-3 or TRBV12-4 and TRBJ2-3; perhaps D is TRBD1 or TRBD2 (6 bases each). V was trimmed by 2 bases and J by 4 bases, leaving 19 bases between them. The CDR3 covers 17 residues. CDR3 DNA sequence: TGTGCCAGCAGTTTATACCCGGGGGCCAGCCGAGCAGATACGCAGTATTTT. Encoded protein: CASSLYPGASRADTQYF.

The CDR3 spells CSASRQFMNTEAFF. In DNA form, the CDR3 reads TGCAGTGCTAGTAGACAGTTTATGAACACTGAAGCTTTCTTT. This chain joins TRBV20-1 and TRBJ1-1; D possibly corresponds to TRBD1 (5 bases). The CDR3 covers 14 residues. V was pared by 3 bases and J by 0 bases, with 11 bases between. Germline V gives CDR1 DFQATT, CDR2 SNEGSKA (reference sequence).

V gene TRBV12-3 or TRBV12-4 combines with J gene TRBJ2-2; 7 bases align to TRBD1. V trimming: 8 bases; J trimming: 5 bases; junction bases outside the gene matches: 5. The CDR3 extends over 13 amino acids. The CDR3 sequence is CASDRARTGELFF. The CDR3 DNA sequence: TGTGCCAGCGACAGGGCCCGGACCGGGGAGCTGTTTTTT.

V gene TRBV7-2 combines with J gene TRBJ2-7; a weak D match, TRBD2 (6 bases). Germline V lookup: CDR1 SGHTA, CDR2 FQGNSA. The CDR3 is 16 amino acids. The V and J ends lost 4 bases and 0 bases respectively, with 16 bases between them. DNA for the CDR3: TGTGCCAGCAGCTCAAGGCGGGGCGGGTCCTCCTACGAGCAGTACTTC. Translation: CASSSRRGGSSYEQYF.

CDR3 in amino acids: CASSHDSGANVLTF. The DNA of the CDR3 is TGTGCCAGCTCCCACGACTCTGGGGCCAACGTCCTGACTTTC. The chain employs TRBV18 and TRBJ2-6; D is ambiguous. This CDR3 spans 14 amino acids. Germline-derived CDR1 and CDR2 are KGHSH and LQKENI. V lost 6 bases and J 0 bases, leaving 6 bases between the germline ends.

This CDR3 is CSATKSYEQYF. CDR3 in DNA: TGCAGTGCTACCAAGAGCTACGAGCAGTACTTC. The V and J genes are TRBV20-1 and TRBJ2-7; D remains ambiguous. CDR3 length: 11 residues. Germline CDR1 DFQATT, CDR2 SNEGSKA (reference sequence). The V gene lost 4 bases and the J gene lost 3 bases, with 7 bases spanning the gap.

The rearrangement joins TRBV15 to TRBJ1-1; TRBD1 agrees at 7 bases. V lost 6 bases to trimming and J lost 0 bases; unmatched junction nucleotides: 4. In germline, CDR1 is LNHNV, CDR2 YYDKDF (reference sequence). The CDR3 extends over 14 amino acids. The CDR3 DNA reads TGTGCCACCAGGGGGACAGCAATGAACACTGAAGCTTTCTTT. This translates into CATRGTAMNTEAFF. Drawing the rest from reference TRBV15 and TRBJ1-1, the complete variable domain is DAMVIQNPRYQVTQFGKPVTLSCSQTLNHNVMYWYQQKSSQAPKLLFHYYDKDFNNEADTPDNFQSRRPNTSFCFLDIRSPGLGDTAMYLCATRGTAMNTEAFFGQGTRLTVV.

This rearrangement joins TRBV5-4 to TRBJ2-5; unclear D gene. Germline-derived CDR1 and CDR2 are SGHNT and YYREEE (reference sequence). CDR3 length: 15 residues. V was pared by 4 bases and J by 3 bases, with 16 bases between. This CDR3 is CASSRRVLLKETQYF. Written as DNA, the CDR3 is TGTGCCAGCAGCCGTAGGGTCCTATTAAAAGAGACCCAGTACTTC.

The rearrangement uses TRBV5-4 and TRBJ1-2; D unclear. V shed 3 bases and J shed 8 bases, with 14 bases lying between them. CDR1 and CDR2 from the germline V gene are SGHNT and YYREEE (reference sequence). This CDR3 is 13 amino acids long. Here the CDR3 DNA reads TGTGCCAGCAGCTCACCACGGGCCGAGGGCTACACCTTC. This translates into CASSSPRAEGYTF. Combining the CDR3 with reference TRBV5-4 and TRBJ1-2 gives the whole variable domain ETGVTQSPTHLIKTRGQQVTLRCSSQSGHNTVSWYQQALGQGPQFIFQYYREEENGRGNFPPRFSGLQFPNYSSELNVNALELDDSALYLCASSSPRAEGYTFGSGTRLTVV.

The chain employs TRBV23-1 and TRBJ2-7; weak D call: TRBD2 (5 bases). TRBV23-1 counts as an open reading frame of uncertain function. The CDR3 totals 16 residues. Trimming stripped 7 bases from V and 3 bases from J, with 22 bases between. The CDR3 region is CASTPHRVRGLYEQYF. The CDR3 nucleotides read TGCGCCAGCACTCCCCATAGGGTCCGCGGGCTCTACGAGCAGTACTTC.